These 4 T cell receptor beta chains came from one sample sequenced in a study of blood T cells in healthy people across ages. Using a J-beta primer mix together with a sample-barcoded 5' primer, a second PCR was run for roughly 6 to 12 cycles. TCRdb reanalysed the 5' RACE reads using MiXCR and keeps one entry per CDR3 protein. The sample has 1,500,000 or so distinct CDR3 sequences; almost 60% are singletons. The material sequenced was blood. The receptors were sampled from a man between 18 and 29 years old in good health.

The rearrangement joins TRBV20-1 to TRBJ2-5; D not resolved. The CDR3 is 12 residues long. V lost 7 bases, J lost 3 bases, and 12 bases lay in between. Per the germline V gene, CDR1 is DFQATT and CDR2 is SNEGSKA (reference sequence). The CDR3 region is CSGRVFEETQYF. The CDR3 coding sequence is TGCAGTGGCCGGGTGTTCGAAGAGACCCAGTACTTC.

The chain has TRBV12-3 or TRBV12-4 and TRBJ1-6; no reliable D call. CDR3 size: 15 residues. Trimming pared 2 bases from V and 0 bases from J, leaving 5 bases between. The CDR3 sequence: CASSLRDSYNSPLHF. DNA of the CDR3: TGTGCCAGCAGTTTACGCGACTCCTATAATTCACCCCTCCACTTT.

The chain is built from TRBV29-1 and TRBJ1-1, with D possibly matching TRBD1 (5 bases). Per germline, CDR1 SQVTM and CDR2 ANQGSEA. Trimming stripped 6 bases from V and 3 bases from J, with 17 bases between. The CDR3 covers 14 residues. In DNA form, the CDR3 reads TGCAGCGTCGACGACAGTGGGGTTGACACTGAAGCTTTCTTT. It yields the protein CSVDDSGVDTEAFF.

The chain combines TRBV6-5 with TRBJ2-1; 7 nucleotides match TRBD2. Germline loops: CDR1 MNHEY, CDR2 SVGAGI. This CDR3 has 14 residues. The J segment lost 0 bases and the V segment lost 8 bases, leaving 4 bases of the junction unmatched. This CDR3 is CASREVISYNEQFF. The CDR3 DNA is TGTGCCAGCCGGGAGGTTATCTCCTACAATGAGCAGTTCTTC.